The next 5 T cell receptor beta chains were all read from a single sample in a study of cytomegalovirus exposure and HLA in healthy donors. This PCR relied on a set of 60 Vbeta primers and 13 Jbeta primers. Sequencing used immunoSEQ multiplex PCR; TCRdb keeps in-frame clones, though not all of them. The sample has just over 150,000 clones, around four fifths seen once. Source material: PBMCs. These receptors were collected from a man between 18 and 35 years old in good health and CMV-seronegative.

This clone turned up a few times. The rearrangement uses TRBV7-9 and TRBJ2-7, with TRBD1 matching over 11 bases. V was clipped by 5 bases and J by 6 bases; unmatched bases: 6. CDR1 is SEHNR, CDR2 FQNEAQ, per germline (reference sequence). This CDR3 spans 14 amino acids. CDR3 DNA: TGTGCCAGCAGCCTCGCGGACAGGGGGCTCGAGCAGTACTTC. This translates into CASSLADRGLEQYF.

This chain joins TRBV18 and TRBJ1-6; D not certain. V lost 2 bases and J 5 bases, leaving 16 bases between the germline ends. CDR1 and CDR2 from the germline V gene are KGHSH and LQKENI. This CDR3 has 17 amino acids. CDR3 loop: CASSPSIREVDNSPLHF. The CDR3 DNA is TGTGCCAGCTCACCAAGTATCCGGGAGGTCGATAATTCACCCCTCCACTTT.

The gene calls are TRBV7-8 and TRBJ1-5; 9 nucleotides line up with TRBD1. Germline V CDR1 and CDR2: SGHVS, FQNEAQ. The length of the CDR3 is 15 residues. The V segment lost 4 bases and the J segment 7 bases; nucleotides outside the gene matches: 8. CDR3 amino acids: CASSSRDRAHQPQHF. CDR3 coding DNA: TGTGCCAGCAGCTCCCGGGACAGGGCCCACCAGCCCCAGCATTTT.

The J gene is TRBJ2-1, the V gene TRBV5-4; possibly TRBD2 for D (6 bases). CDR1 and CDR2 (germline): SGHNT, YYREEE (reference sequence). The CDR3 extends over 15 amino acids. Trimming pared 2 bases from V and 8 bases from J, leaving 17 bases between. The CDR3 sequence: CASSLIPGVRDEQFF. Here the CDR3 DNA reads TGTGCCAGCAGCTTAATCCCGGGGGTTCGGGATGAGCAGTTCTTC.

A note on this clone: Distinct nucleotide sequences in the sample also encode this CDR3. V and J are TRBV5-8 and TRBJ2-1; D may be TRBD2 (6 bases). Germline V gene sequence: CDR1 SGHTS, CDR2 YDEGEE. This CDR3 spans 12 amino acids. Trimming removed 5 bases at V and 7 bases at J, with 10 bases between. CDR3 protein: CASRRRGNEQFF. In nucleotides, the CDR3 is TGTGCCAGCAGAAGACGGGGGAATGAGCAGTTCTTC.